The sequence of this T cell receptor (beta chain) was determined in a study of blood T cell repertoires in COVID-19. Overall study context: Both acute and convalescent COVID-19 samples were obtained from the United States, Italy and Spain. T cells, B-cell-depleted T cells, or PBMCs provided the cDNA or gDNA that served as material.

Germline CDR1 is SGHVS and CDR2 is FQNEAQ. The CDR3 is 14 residues long. V shed 5 bases and J shed 3 bases, with 11 bases lying between them. Original handling: Estimated nucleated cell counts came from reference gene primer amplification. Measured with immunoSEQ multiplex PCR; TCRdb has only the in-frame clones, and not every one. The DNA gave D and trimming, while V, J and clone size come from that table. The repertoire holds nearly 50,000 clones, roughly 82% seen once, with approximately 2% in the top ten. The TCR sequence derives from a woman aged 60-75 years with acute or convalescent COVID-19. Sequenced material: peripheral blood. V is TRBV7-8 and J is TRBJ2-4, with TRBD2 as a possible D gene (6 bases). The CDR3 reads CASSLGGSKNIQYF. The CDR3 bases are TGTGCCAGCAGCCTGGGGGGTAGCAAAAACATTCAGTACTTC. The full variable domain, with the rest looked up from reference TRBV7-8 and TRBJ2-4, is GAGVSQSPRYKVAKRGQDVALRCDPISGHVSLFWYQQALGQGPEFLTYFQNEAQLDKSGLPSDRFFAERPEGSVSTLKIQRTQQEDSAVYLCASSLGGSKNIQYFGAGTRLSVL.